These 8 T cell receptor beta chains were sequenced from one sample in a study of T cell changes during pregnancy in multiple sclerosis. Repertoires were generated with immunoSEQ multiplex PCR, while TCRdb's copy carries only in-frame clones and drops some. In the table there are tens of thousands of clones, 85% to 95% of which are singletons. The input for sequencing was peripheral blood, taken after pregnancy. These receptors were taken from a female donor with multiple sclerosis, enrolled in a pregnancy study.

V and J are TRBV6-5 and TRBJ1-2; maybe TRBD1 (6 bases). Per germline, CDR1 MNHEY and CDR2 SVGAGI. The CDR3 has 12 residues. Between the trimmed V and J ends, which lost 6 bases and 7 bases, there was a span of 12 bases. CDR3 amino acids: CASSQGMGGYTF. Written as DNA, the CDR3 is TGTGCCAGCAGCCAGGGGATGGGTGGCTACACCTTC.

This chain uses TRBV2 with TRBJ2-7, with 10 bases matching TRBD1. The germline CDR1 and CDR2 sequences are SNHLY and FYNNEI. Trimming removed 6 bases from V and 5 bases from J; junction bases left unmatched: 4. CDR3 length: 13 amino acids. The DNA of the CDR3 is TGTGCCAGCAGGGGGACAGGGGAGAACGAGCAGTACTTC. This gives the protein CASRGTGENEQYF.

J is TRBJ2-5 and V is TRBV11-2, with D possibly being TRBD2 (5 bases). The germline V gene has CDR1 SGHAT and CDR2 FQNNGV. The CDR3 has 14 amino acids. Between the trimmed V and J ends, which lost 2 bases and 5 bases, there was a span of 12 bases. The CDR3 region is CASSLFRRGETQYF. CDR3 bases: TGTGCCAGCAGCTTATTCCGACGAGGGGAGACCCAGTACTTC.

The V gene is TRBV6-5, the J gene TRBJ1-1; D not certain. Germline V CDR1 and CDR2: MNHEY, SVGAGI. This CDR3 is built from 15 residues. V was pared by 6 bases and J by 1 base, with 15 bases between. DNA for the CDR3: TGTGCCAGCAGACCCGAAGGACTTAGGAACACTGAAGCTTTCTTT. Translating gives CASRPEGLRNTEAFF.

This clone was detected only a few times. The V and J genes are TRBV5-1 and TRBJ2-1; TRBD2 is a possible D gene (7 bases). Deletions cut 7 bases from V and 3 bases from J, with 20 bases between. The length of the CDR3 is 16 residues. Germline CDR1 reads SGHRS; CDR2 reads YFSETQ. CDR3: CASALGGGLLYNEQFF. CDR3 sequence (DNA): TGCGCCAGCGCCCTAGGGGGGGGGTTGCTCTACAATGAGCAGTTCTTC. The full variable domain, completed using reference TRBV5-1 and TRBJ2-1, is KAGVTQTPRYLIKTRGQQVTLSCSPISGHRSVSWYQQTPGQGLQFLFEYFSETQRNKGNFPGRFSGRQFSNSRSEMNVSTLELGDSALYLCASALGGGLLYNEQFFGPGTRLTVL.

The gene calls are TRBV18 and TRBJ1-3; D is perhaps TRBD1 (6 bases). CDR3 length: 16 residues. Germline CDR1 reads KGHSH; CDR2 reads LQKENI. Trimming took off 0 bases at V and 4 bases at J, with 13 bases between the two ends. In DNA, the CDR3 is TGTGCCAGCTCACCACCCCAGGGGAGTCCAGGAAACACCATATATTTT. Protein sequence: CASSPPQGSPGNTIYF.

The chain employs TRBV9 and TRBJ2-1; 9 positions match TRBD1. From germline, CDR1 is SGDLS and CDR2 YYNGEE. V gave up 7 bases and J gave up 4 bases; unmatched junction bases: 9. This CDR3 contains 15 residues. DNA of the CDR3: TGTGCCAGCGCTTCCGGGACAGGGTGGTACAATGAGCAGTTCTTC. It encodes CASASGTGWYNEQFF.

This clone is a singleton in its sample. The chain joins TRBV7-8 to TRBJ1-5, with TRBD1 matching 9 bases. From germline, CDR1 is SGHVS and CDR2 FQNEAQ. CDR3 length: 15 residues. After removal of 5 bases from V and 5 bases from J, the junction contained 7 bases not matched to a gene. The CDR3 region has the DNA TGTGCCAGCAGCGACGTACAGGGGGCGGATCAGCCCCAGCATTTT. It codes for CASSDVQGADQPQHF.